This T cell receptor beta chain derives from a study of Graves' ophthalmopathy and Graves' hyperthyroidism. Using RNA transcripts, the TCR beta CDR3 regions were amplified. Following a first-round RT-PCR that used HTBI primers, a second-round multiplex PCR was carried out. MiXCR, applied by TCRdb to the multiplex PCR reads, yields one record per CDR3 protein. There are about 230,000 distinct CDR3 sequences in the sample; around 45% occur only once, and less than 50% lies in the top ten. As to this clonotype: This may be a read error, as it is one base from a much larger clone.

The TCR comes from an adult man with Graves' ophthalmopathy. Specimen: peripheral blood.

The CDR3 DNA reads as TGTGCCGGCAGTAGCGGGGGGACAGACTCCTACGAGCAGTACTTC. This encodes CAGSSGGTDSYEQYF. The chain couples TRBV12-3 or TRBV12-4 to TRBJ2-7; 10 bases align to TRBD2. This CDR3 contains 15 residues.